The next 17 T cell receptor beta chains were all read from a single sample in a study of technical replicates of blood from several donors. This table comes from immunoSEQ multiplex PCR, and its TCRdb copy is limited to in-frame clones, with some not included. Of around 70,000 clones in the sample, roughly 94% were seen once. Material: T cells isolated from PBMCs. The receptors were gathered from a human donor in good health.

The chain carries TRBV28 and TRBJ1-5, with a possible D match to TRBD1 (6 bases). Germline V lookup: CDR1 MDHEN, CDR2 SYDVKM. V was pared by 3 bases and J by 5 bases, with 14 bases between. This CDR3 region has 15 residues. The CDR3 nucleotides read TGTGCCAGCAGTTTGTCAGGGGTAGGGGATCAGCCCCAGCATTTT. Translation gives CASSLSGVGDQPQHF. The full variable domain, its missing parts supplied by reference TRBV28 and TRBJ1-5, is DVKVTQSSRYLVKRTGEKVFLECVQDMDHENMFWYRQDPGLGLRLIYFSYDVKMKEKGDIPEGYSVSREKKERFSLILESASTNQTSMYLCASSLSGVGDQPQHFGDGTRLSIL.

In its sample, this clone was seen once. This sequence joins TRBV4-2 and TRBJ2-1; D gene unclear. Trimming removed 1 base at V and 3 bases at J, with 4 bases between. Germline V gives CDR1 LGHNA, CDR2 YNFKEQ. The CDR3 length is 13 residues. Written as DNA, the CDR3 is TGTGCCAGCAGCCAAGGCGGCTACAATGAGCAGTTCTTC. This translates into CASSQGGYNEQFF.

This chain uses TRBV2 with TRBJ1-5; 9 bases line up with TRBD1. The CDR3 spans 16 residues. The V segment lost 3 bases and the J segment 5 bases; nucleotides outside the gene matches: 8. Germline values: CDR1 SNHLY, CDR2 FYNNEI. Here the CDR3 DNA reads TGTGCCAGCAGTGAGGGGACAGGGAGTATCCATCAGCCCCAGCATTTT. Translated: CASSEGTGSIHQPQHF.

The rearrangement uses TRBV30 and TRBJ2-2; 11 bases are a match to TRBD1. V lost 8 bases, J lost 6 bases, and 5 bases stayed unmatched. The length of the CDR3 is 13 residues. Germline CDR1 is GTSNPN and CDR2 is SVGIG (reference sequence). The CDR3 region has the DNA TGTGCCGGGGACAGGGGGGACGCCGGGGAGCTGTTTTTT. Translating gives CAGDRGDAGELFF.

The CDR3 here is CAITGTAGGPQHF. DNA of the CDR3: TGTGCCATTACCGGGACAGCCGGGGGGCCCCAGCATTTT. The V and J genes are TRBV19 and TRBJ1-5; 7 bases are a match to TRBD1. In germline, CDR1 is LNHDA, CDR2 SQIVND (reference sequence). V lost 10 bases, J lost 9 bases, and 12 bases stayed unmatched. The CDR3 runs 13 residues.

This sequence joins TRBV2 and TRBJ1-1; 9 bases are a match to TRBD1. The CDR3 spans 14 residues. Looked up from germline, CDR1 is SNHLY and CDR2 is FYNNEI. Trimming at V came to 6 bases and at J to 10 bases, leaving 12 bases not matched to a gene. The CDR3 DNA sequence: TGTGCCAGCAGCGTCCGGGACAGGGTGTTAGTAGCTTTCTTT. Protein: CASSVRDRVLVAFF.

This clone was recorded only once. The V and J genes are TRBV7-2 and TRBJ1-3; D gene uncertain. The CDR3 loop spans 15 amino acids. Looked up from germline, CDR1 is SGHTA and CDR2 is FQGNSA. The ends were cut back, 3 bases at V and 3 bases at J, with 12 bases in the middle. CDR3 region: CASSFQQLGGNTIYF. DNA for the CDR3: TGTGCCAGCAGCTTCCAACAGCTCGGTGGAAACACCATATATTTT.

This chain connects TRBV9 to TRBJ1-1, with TRBD1 matching 8 bases. CDR1 is SGDLS, CDR2 YYNGEE, per germline. V gave up 5 bases and J gave up 7 bases; unmatched junction bases: 7. This CDR3 has 13 residues. CDR3 region: CASSRQGRDEAFF. As DNA, the CDR3 is TGTGCCAGCAGTCGACAGGGGCGTGATGAAGCTTTCTTT.

The J gene is TRBJ2-5, the V gene TRBV9; D call uncertain. The V gene's germline CDR1 is SGDLS and CDR2 YYNGEE. The CDR3 is 14 amino acids. Between the trimmed V and J ends, which lost 0 bases and 1 base, there was a span of 7 bases. CDR3: CASSVGRSQETQYF. The CDR3 nucleotides read TGTGCCAGCAGCGTAGGGCGGTCCCAAGAGACCCAGTACTTC.

The chain joins TRBV4-1 to TRBJ2-5; the match to TRBD1 covers 9 bases. Looked up from germline, CDR1 is MGHRA and CDR2 is YSYEKL. This CDR3 comprises 17 residues. Trimming removed 6 bases from V and 2 bases from J; junction bases left unmatched: 13. The CDR3 DNA reads TGCGCCAGCAGTCGGACAGGGGCCGGATTGGGTCAAGAGACCCAGTACTTC. Translated, it gives CASSRTGAGLGQETQYF.

This sequence joins TRBV7-6 and TRBJ2-7; possibly TRBD2 for D (5 bases). Germline lookup yields CDR1 SGHVS and CDR2 FNYEAQ. Trimming took 3 bases from V and 1 from J, leaving 10 bases between them. The CDR3 runs 14 residues. This CDR3 reads CASSFSAVSYEQYF. The CDR3 DNA reads TGTGCCAGCAGCTTTAGCGCGGTATCCTACGAGCAGTACTTC.

This chain links TRBV10-1 with TRBJ2-3, with 11 positions matching TRBD2. The CDR3 length is 13 residues. The trim removed 5 bases at V and 5 bases at J, leaving 0 bases unmatched. Germline V CDR1 and CDR2: WNHNN, SYGVQD (reference sequence). CDR3 sequence (DNA): TGCGCCAGCAGTACTAGCGGGAGAGATACGCAGTATTTT. Translating it yields CASSTSGRDTQYF.

The chain is built from TRBV28 and TRBJ2-5, with 9 positions matching TRBD1. The ends lost 2 bases at V and 5 bases at J; junction bases unmatched: 9. The V gene's germline CDR1 is MDHEN and CDR2 SYDVKM. The CDR3 totals 16 residues. In DNA, the CDR3 is TGTGCCAGCAGTTTAGTCGCCGGGACAGGGCTGGAGACCCAGTACTTC. It encodes CASSLVAGTGLETQYF.

The chain links TRBV10-1 to TRBJ1-5, with a possible D match to TRBD1 (5 bases). Trimming stripped 9 bases from V and 0 bases from J, with 15 bases between. Germline V gives CDR1 WNHNN, CDR2 SYGVQD (reference sequence). The CDR3 runs 15 residues. The CDR3 bases are TGCGCCAGTAATACAGGTAACAATAGCAATCAGCCCCAGCATTTT. Amino acid sequence: CASNTGNNSNQPQHF.

V and J are TRBV29-1 and TRBJ2-1; 13 nucleotides align to TRBD2. Per germline, CDR1 SQVTM and CDR2 ANQGSEA. Germline trimming cut 2 bases from V and 9 bases from J; bases unmatched to any gene: 7. The CDR3 has 15 amino acids. CDR3 sequence reads: CSVEILAGGRGEQFF. For the CDR3, the DNA is TGCAGCGTTGAAATACTAGCGGGGGGGAGGGGTGAGCAGTTCTTC.

The rearrangement uses TRBV30 and TRBJ2-5, with TRBD2 matching over 10 bases. This CDR3 has 13 amino acids. V gave up 2 bases and J gave up 4 bases; unmatched junction bases: 1. Germline values: CDR1 GTSNPN, CDR2 SVGIG (reference sequence). The CDR3 coding sequence is TGTGCCTGGAGTAGACTAGCGGGAGAGACCCAGTACTTC. Protein: CAWSRLAGETQYF.

The chain has TRBV4-1 and TRBJ1-1; the D gene is possibly TRBD1 (5 bases). The CDR3 loop spans 19 amino acids. Per germline, CDR1 MGHRA and CDR2 YSYEKL. V gave up 1 base and J gave up 1 base, with 22 bases separating them. The CDR3: CASSQGPLWPKQGNTEAFF. The CDR3 nucleotides read TGCGCCAGCAGCCAAGGGCCCCTGTGGCCAAAGCAGGGGAACACTGAAGCTTTCTTT.